This T cell receptor beta chain stems from a study of identical twins. General study results and limits: Within monozygotic twins, out-of-frame TCR alpha sharing was underestimated by the models. Out-of-frame alpha sequences common to twins exhibited an excess of low generation probability. Cross-sectional statistical analysis, not tracking of the same donors, underpinned the conclusions.

One entry per CDR3 protein, called by TCRdb with MiXCR from the 5' RACE reads. This sample carries about 890,000 distinct CDR3 sequences, roughly 12% of them seen once, and the ten largest clones take about 1.5%. About this clonotype itself: Its antigen remains unidentified.

V shed 6 bases, J shed 3 bases, and the junction held 18 bases outside the gene matches. The CDR3 sequence is 18 residues long. The data were also submitted as part of a second study, on yellow fever vaccine responses in identical twins. Per that paper: Reportedly, twins showed a vaccine T cell response that looked partly convergent and partly personalized.

This TCR came from a young woman in good health. The chain uses TRBV12-3 or TRBV12-4 and TRBJ1-1, with 8 nucleotides matching TRBD1. The specimen was PBMCs. The CDR3 protein is CASSSILDRGFKYTEAFF. The CDR3 coding sequence is TGTGCCAGCAGCTCTATCCTAGACAGGGGATTTAAGTACACTGAAGCTTTCTTT.